These 32 T cell receptor beta chains came from one sample sequenced in a study of T-cell memory formation after mild COVID-19. TCRdb itself ran the 5' RACE reads through MiXCR, one entry per CDR3 protein. This table holds about 610,000 distinct CDR3 sequences, approximately 15% found once. The source material was PBMCs or a T cell subset sorted from them (not recorded which). Receptor source: an adult woman who had mild COVID-19 (a few samples of this study predate the infection). Cell type and time point are not known.

The V gene is TRBV12-3 or TRBV12-4, the J gene TRBJ1-2; D call uncertain. V lost 6 bases to trimming and J lost 4 bases, with 12 bases between them. CDR3 length: 13 residues. CDR3 in DNA: TGTGCCAGCAGACTCCGGGATGGCTATGGCTACACCTTC. It yields the protein CASRLRDGYGYTF.

The chain links TRBV6-1 to TRBJ1-6, with 7 positions matching TRBD1. The CDR3 has 15 residues. V shed 4 bases, J shed 5 bases, and the junction held 5 bases outside the gene matches. Germline V gene lookup returns CDR1 MNHNS and CDR2 SASEGT. The CDR3 DNA reads as TGTGCCAGCAGTGTGGACGACAGGGATAATTCACCCCTCCACTTT. It codes for CASSVDDRDNSPLHF.

This clonotype has a handful of counts. The chain is built from TRBV25-1 and TRBJ2-5; TRBD2 matches 11 bases. V gave up 8 bases and J gave up 3 bases; unmatched junction bases: 8. This CDR3 is 15 amino acids long. Germline lookup yields CDR1 MGHDK and CDR2 SYGVNS. The CDR3 DNA is TGTGCCAGCCAAGCATCTAGCGGGGGGAAAGAGACCCAGTACTTC. Translation: CASQASSGGKETQYF.

V is TRBV20-1 and J is TRBJ2-3, with TRBD2 matching 12 bases. After removal of 0 bases from V and 5 bases from J, the junction contained 9 bases not matched to a gene. In germline, CDR1 is DFQATT, CDR2 SNEGSKA (reference sequence). The CDR3 covers 17 residues. DNA of the CDR3: TGCAGTGCTAGAGATTATACTAGCGGGAGGAGGAAAGATACGCAGTATTTT. Translated: CSARDYTSGRRKDTQYF.

This clonotype has only a few counts. CDR3 DNA sequence: TGTGCCAGCATGGGGGGCGCTAGGAGGATAGATGGCTACACCTTC. Amino acid sequence: CASMGGARRIDGYTF. V is TRBV6-5 and J is TRBJ1-2; D is possibly TRBD1 (6 bases). The CDR3 loop spans 15 amino acids. V was cut by 7 bases and J by 6 bases, with 21 bases left in between. CDR1 is MNHEY, CDR2 SVGAGI, per germline.

The chain has TRBV7-9 and TRBJ1-1; 10 positions agree with TRBD1. V was pared by 5 bases and J by 4 bases, with 10 bases of the junction left unmatched. This CDR3 comprises 16 residues. In germline, CDR1 is SEHNR, CDR2 FQNEAQ (reference sequence). The CDR3 DNA is TGTGCCAGCAGCACCCAAGTAGGGACAGGGGTCACTGAAGCTTTCTTT. Translation: CASSTQVGTGVTEAFF. The complete variable domain, with remaining parts taken from reference TRBV7-9 and TRBJ1-1, reads DTGVSQNPRHKITKRGQNVTFRCDPISEHNRLYWYRQTLGQGPEFLTYFQNEAQLEKSRLLSDRFSAERPKGSFSTLEIQRTEQGDSAMYLCASSTQVGTGVTEAFFGQGTRLTVV.

In its sample, this clonotype was seen once. The chain recombines TRBV24-1 with TRBJ1-4; D gene unclear. Trimming removed 12 bases at V and 0 bases at J, with 16 bases between. Per germline, CDR1 KGHDR and CDR2 SFDVKD. There are 15 residues in the CDR3. CDR3: CAARAPSATNEKLFF. The CDR3, as DNA: TGTGCCGCCCGAGCTCCGAGCGCAACTAATGAAAAACTGTTTTTT.

The J gene is TRBJ1-6, the V gene TRBV5-1, with 7 bases aligning to TRBD1. The CDR3 spans 13 residues. The V gene's germline CDR1 is SGHRS and CDR2 YFSETQ. Trimming took 7 bases from V and 7 from J; bases not matched to a gene: 5. The CDR3, as DNA: TGCGCCAGCGGGGACAGAGGGAATTCACCCCTCCACTTT. Translation gives CASGDRGNSPLHF.

This clonotype has just a few counts. CDR3 sequence reads: CSAREWGTYEQYF. CDR3 DNA: TGCAGTGCTAGAGAGTGGGGCACCTACGAGCAGTACTTC. J is TRBJ2-7 and V is TRBV20-1, with a tentative D call TRBD1 (5 bases). CDR3 length: 13 residues. Germline CDR1 is DFQATT and CDR2 is SNEGSKA (reference sequence). The V and J ends lost 0 bases and 2 bases respectively, with 8 bases between them.

This clonotype was counted only a few times. The chain carries TRBV12-3 or TRBV12-4 and TRBJ1-5, with D unresolved. The CDR3 has 18 amino acids. V gave up 1 base and J gave up 1 base, with 17 bases separating them. CDR3 residues: CASSLGSTGGGSNQPQHF. The DNA of the CDR3 is TGTGCCAGCAGTTTAGGGTCAACGGGCGGCGGGAGCAATCAGCCCCAGCATTTT.

The chain combines TRBV9 with TRBJ1-3; D is perhaps TRBD1 (5 bases). The CDR3 covers 15 residues. From germline, CDR1 is SGDLS and CDR2 YYNGEE. With 0 bases removed from V and 0 bases from J, the gap between germline ends came to 7 bases. The CDR3 DNA is TGTGCCAGCAGCGTAGAGGGGTTCTCTGGAAACACCATATATTTT. Translating it yields CASSVEGFSGNTIYF.

This clonotype was counted many times. The rearrangement uses TRBV6-6 and TRBJ1-3, with TRBD1 identical over 7 bases. Germline CDR1 MNHNY, CDR2 SVGAGI (reference sequence). The length of the CDR3 is 15 residues. The V segment lost 6 bases and the J segment 0 bases; nucleotides outside the gene matches: 5. The CDR3 here is CASRETGASGNTIYF. The CDR3, as DNA: TGTGCCAGCAGAGAAACAGGGGCCTCTGGAAACACCATATATTTT.

The CDR3 nucleotides read TGTGCCAGCAGCTCTTCGGGACAGACTTTACTAGCCAAAAACATTCAGTACTTC. Encoded protein: CASSSSGQTLLAKNIQYF. The rearrangement links TRBV7-2 to TRBJ2-4; 7 positions match TRBD1. V was clipped by 4 bases and J by 0 bases; unmatched bases: 12. Per the germline V gene, CDR1 is SGHTA and CDR2 is FQGNSA. The CDR3 has 18 amino acids.

In this sample, this clonotype turned up a few times. The junction shows a germline mismatch at one end, possibly a read error. The chain carries TRBV7-7 and TRBJ2-1; 11 bases align to TRBD2. CDR3 length equals 14 residues. CDR1 SSHAT and CDR2 FNYEAQ come from the germline V gene (reference sequence). CDR3 DNA: TGTGCTAGCAGCCCCGGGCTAGCGGGAGGCGAGCAGTTCTTC. Translated, it gives CASSPGLAGGEQFF.

The chain recombines TRBV5-4 with TRBJ2-6, with D possibly matching TRBD2 (7 bases). From germline, CDR1 is SGHNT and CDR2 YYREEE (reference sequence). V shed 2 bases and J shed 2 bases, with 11 bases lying between them. The CDR3 contains 16 residues. This chain's CDR3 is CASSLGGGTGANVLTF. The CDR3 DNA reads as TGTGCCAGCAGCTTAGGGGGAGGGACTGGGGCCAACGTCCTGACTTTC.

This chain connects TRBV24-1 to TRBJ2-7; 8 positions match TRBD1. Germline CDR1 is KGHDR and CDR2 is SFDVKD. This CDR3 spans 14 amino acids. The J segment lost 5 bases and the V segment lost 4 bases, leaving 6 bases of the junction unmatched. CDR3 in DNA: TGTGCCACCAGTGACCCTGGACAGGGAGACGAGCAGTACTTC. Amino acid sequence: CATSDPGQGDEQYF.

This clonotype was seen more than once but under ten times. The chain joins TRBV19 to TRBJ2-2; 7 bases map to TRBD2. The germline V gene has CDR1 LNHDA and CDR2 SQIVND (reference sequence). The V and J ends lost 4 bases and 6 bases, in that order; junction bases with no gene match: 8. This CDR3 spans 15 amino acids. CDR3 loop: CASSTATSVPGELFF. The CDR3, as DNA: TGTGCCAGTAGTACTGCTACTAGCGTTCCCGGGGAGCTGTTTTTT.

This clonotype was detected a few times. V and J are TRBV10-3 and TRBJ2-1, with D possibly matching TRBD2 (7 bases). V was clipped by 8 bases and J by 9 bases, with 17 bases between them. This CDR3 contains 13 residues. Per the germline V gene, CDR1 is ENHRY and CDR2 is SYGVKD. CDR3 region: CAIAGAGAGEQFF. The CDR3 DNA sequence: TGTGCCATCGCAGGGGCGGGAGCTGGTGAGCAGTTCTTC.

This clonotype has a count of ten or more. The J gene is TRBJ2-2, the V gene TRBV7-8; 14 bases are a match to TRBD2. The CDR3 has 15 amino acids. The junction had 4 bases not matched to a gene; V was cut back by 6 bases and J by 7 bases. The germline CDR1 and CDR2 sequences are SGHVS and FQNEAQ. CDR3 in DNA: TGTGCCAGCAGTCCGGGACTAGCGGGGGTCGGGGAGCTGTTTTTT. This gives the protein CASSPGLAGVGELFF. The complete variable domain, with remaining parts taken from reference TRBV7-8 and TRBJ2-2, reads GAGVSQSPRYKVAKRGQDVALRCDPISGHVSLFWYQQALGQGPEFLTYFQNEAQLDKSGLPSDRFFAERPEGSVSTLKIQRTQQEDSAVYLCASSPGLAGVGELFFGEGSRLTVL.

The rearrangement uses TRBV7-9 and TRBJ2-3; D is possibly TRBD1 (6 bases). Trimming removed 2 bases from V and 4 bases from J, with 16 bases in between. CDR1 SEHNR and CDR2 FQNEAQ come from the germline V gene (reference sequence). The CDR3 loop spans 16 amino acids. The CDR3, as DNA: TGTGCCAGCAGCTTATCCCGACTACAGGGCGCAGATACGCAGTATTTT. It translates to CASSLSRLQGADTQYF.

The table lists this clonotype with a few counts. This rearrangement joins TRBV2 to TRBJ2-1; D may be TRBD2 (6 bases). The CDR3 is 13 amino acids. The germline V and J ends were trimmed by 6 bases and 3 bases, with 9 bases remaining between them. CDR1 is SNHLY, CDR2 FYNNEI, per germline. The CDR3 nucleotides are TGTGCCAGCAGAGACGGGAGCTACAATGAGCAGTTCTTC. It encodes CASRDGSYNEQFF.

The chain joins TRBV6-5 to TRBJ1-1; no clear D. Trimming left V 6 bases short and J 14 bases short, with 22 bases between. This CDR3 spans 13 amino acids. CDR1 and CDR2 (germline): MNHEY, SVGAGI. This chain's CDR3 is CASSLGPLSPQFF. The CDR3 nucleotides are TGTGCCAGCAGCCTTGGGCCACTGTCGCCACAGTTCTTT.

This clonotype was counted a few times. V and J are TRBV15 and TRBJ1-5, with D unresolved. The CDR3 spans 16 residues. CDR1 and CDR2 from the germline V gene are LNHNV and YYDKDF (reference sequence). V shed 0 bases and J shed 2 bases, with 11 bases lying between them. In DNA, the CDR3 is TGTGCCACCAGCAGAGATAACGTGGTCGGCAATCAGCCCCAGCATTTT. Translated: CATSRDNVVGNQPQHF. Using reference TRBV15 and TRBJ1-5 for the parts outside the CDR3, the full variable domain is DAMVIQNPRYQVTQFGKPVTLSCSQTLNHNVMYWYQQKSSQAPKLLFHYYDKDFNNEADTPDNFQSRRPNTSFCFLDIRSPGLGDTAMYLCATSRDNVVGNQPQHFGDGTRLSIL.

This clonotype came up a few times. CDR3 nucleotides: TGTGCCAGCAGCCCCGGTTTGGGGGGCCCATCGGAGACCCAGTACTTC. It codes for CASSPGLGGPSETQYF. The chain combines TRBV7-9 with TRBJ2-5; possibly TRBD1 or TRBD2 for D (6 bases each). From germline, CDR1 is SEHNR and CDR2 FQNEAQ (reference sequence). The length of the CDR3 is 16 residues. The V gene lost 5 bases and the J gene lost 5 bases, with 21 bases spanning the gap.

This clonotype was counted only a few times. This chain joins TRBV20-1 and TRBJ1-3; unclear D gene. CDR3 size: 13 residues. Germline lookup yields CDR1 DFQATT and CDR2 SNEGSKA (reference sequence). Trimming pared 6 bases from V and 2 bases from J, leaving 11 bases between. The CDR3 loop is CSASSLTGNTIYF. DNA for the CDR3: TGCAGTGCCTCCTCCTTAACTGGAAACACCATATATTTT.

The rearrangement links TRBV7-2 to TRBJ2-7, with 7 bases lining up with TRBD2. The V segment lost 5 bases and the J segment 3 bases; nucleotides outside the gene matches: 7. Germline assignment: CDR1 SGHTA and CDR2 FQGNSA. The CDR3 sequence is 14 residues long. In DNA form, the CDR3 reads TGTGCCAGCAGCGGCCCTAGCGGCCTCTACGAGCAGTACTTC. Amino acid sequence: CASSGPSGLYEQYF.

V gene TRBV5-1 combines with J gene TRBJ1-1; TRBD1 matches at 7 bases. Germline CDR1 and CDR2: SGHRS and YFSETQ. V lost 4 bases and J lost 1; bases outside the gene matches: 7. CDR3 length equals 15 residues. The CDR3 loop is CASSRLTGTNTEAFF. CDR3 DNA sequence: TGCGCCAGCAGCAGATTGACAGGGACGAACACTGAAGCTTTCTTT.

This clonotype has only a few counts. J is TRBJ2-7 and V is TRBV20-1, with D tentatively TRBD2 (6 bases). Trimming stripped 3 bases from V and 7 bases from J, with 16 bases between. Per the germline V gene, CDR1 is DFQATT and CDR2 is SNEGSKA (reference sequence). The CDR3 covers 13 residues. CDR3 in amino acids: CSAREGGVGEQYF. The CDR3 region has the DNA TGCAGTGCTAGGGAGGGTGGCGTAGGAGAGCAGTACTTC.

This chain links TRBV20-1 with TRBJ1-2; TRBD1 matches at 10 bases. CDR1 and CDR2 (germline): DFQATT, SNEGSKA (reference sequence). Germline trimming cut 5 bases from V and 5 bases from J; bases unmatched to any gene: 5. There are 13 residues in the CDR3. The CDR3 loop is CSAGGQGGYGYTF. CDR3 coding DNA: TGCAGTGCTGGCGGACAGGGGGGGTATGGCTACACCTTC.

The sample holds a few counts of this clonotype. The genes are TRBV12-3 or TRBV12-4 and TRBJ2-5; D call uncertain. The germline V and J ends were trimmed by 2 bases and 2 bases, with 9 bases remaining between them. This CDR3 has 14 residues. The CDR3 DNA reads as TGTGCCAGCAGTTTATTATCTAGGCAAGAGACCCAGTACTTC. Amino acid sequence: CASSLLSRQETQYF.

This clonotype was recorded a few times. V and J are TRBV18 and TRBJ1-1; 8 positions match TRBD1. The CDR3 covers 15 residues. CDR1 is KGHSH and CDR2 is LQKENI in the germline V gene. V shed 3 bases, J shed 1 base, and the junction held 4 bases outside the gene matches. The CDR3 nucleotides are TGTGCCAGCTCACCCCAGGGGGCAGGGAACACTGAAGCTTTCTTT. Amino acid sequence: CASSPQGAGNTEAFF.

Only a few counts were recorded for this clonotype. The chain uses TRBV24-1 and TRBJ2-1, with 10 bases fitting TRBD2. The junction had 5 bases not matched to a gene; V was cut back by 7 bases and J by 0 bases. CDR1 KGHDR and CDR2 SFDVKD come from the germline V gene. The CDR3 loop spans 16 amino acids. For the CDR3, the DNA is TGTGCCACCAGGGCTAGCGGGAGTAACTCCTACAATGAGCAGTTCTTC. Translated, it gives CATRASGSNSYNEQFF.